This T cell receptor beta chain was sequenced for a study of cytomegalovirus exposure and HLA in healthy donors. Study findings and constraints: Productive status was seen about 90% or about 30% of the time for most TCR beta V segments in an earlier analysis. Researchers reportedly found TCR beta sequences accurately predicted most subjects' HLA-A and HLA-B alleles. In terms of immune exposure information, only CMV serostatus was available.

V lost 5 bases and J 9 bases, leaving 13 bases between the germline ends. Germline V lookup: CDR1 MDHEN, CDR2 SYDVKM. This CDR3 region has 12 residues. 13 Jbeta primers and 60 Vbeta primers were used for the PCR. Sequenced by immunoSEQ multiplex PCR; TCRdb stores in-frame clones only, minus some. The sample holds some 150,000 clones, 80% seen once. As for this clone: Antigen specificity is unknown.

This clonotype originated in a woman aged 40 to 50 in good health and CMV-seropositive. Sequenced material: PBMCs. The V call is TRBV28, the J call TRBJ1-1; D unresolved. The CDR3 is CASSGGLLKAFF. DNA for the CDR3: TGTGCCAGCAGTGGAGGGTTGTTGAAAGCTTTCTTT.